One and the same sample provided the 14 T cell receptor beta chains below, sequenced in a study of regulatory T cells in long-lasting Graves disease. Investigators prepared the TCR beta libraries by applying iRepertoire HTBI primers and Arm-PCR of CDR3 regions. TCRdb independently ran MiXCR on the multiplex PCR reads; one entry per CDR3 protein. Counted here are about 560,000 distinct CDR3 sequences, 15% to 20% occurring once; the ten biggest clones make up 12%. Time point in this sample: newly diagnosed GD, antithyroid drugs for less than 3 months. After RNA was extracted from PBMCs, the TCR library was made from it. These same data were also listed under a study on T cells in Graves' hyperthyroidism and ophthalmopathy.

The material sequenced was peripheral blood mononuclear cells (PBMCs), taken at new diagnosis, from a patient treated with antithyroid drugs. The receptor set was obtained from a man aged 18 to 35 with Graves disease.

This clonotype has more than one count but fewer than ten. The chain carries TRBV7-2 and TRBJ1-6; the D is unclear. V was clipped by 4 bases and J by 0 bases, with 13 bases between them. Germline V lookup: CDR1 SGHTA, CDR2 FQGNSA. CDR3 length equals 17 residues. This chain's CDR3 is CASSSRTSVSYNSPLHF. The CDR3 nucleotides read TGTGCCAGCAGCTCTAGGACGTCGGTCTCCTATAATTCACCCCTCCACTTT.

The chain couples TRBV25-1 to TRBJ2-5; tentatively, D is TRBD2 (5 bases). CDR3 length: 15 residues. The V gene lost 7 bases and the J gene lost 2 bases, with 17 bases spanning the gap. The germline gives CDR1 MGHDK, CDR2 SYGVNS. CDR3 sequence (DNA): TGTGCCAGCACTCCCCCGAGCGGTCTTCAAGAGACCCAGTACTTC. This codes for CASTPPSGLQETQYF. Filled out from reference TRBV25-1 and TRBJ2-5, the complete variable domain reads EADIYQTPRYLVIGTGKKITLECSQTMGHDKMYWYQQDPGMELHLIHYSYGVNSTEKGDLSSESTVSRIRTEHFPLTLESARPSHTSQYLCASTPPSGLQETQYFGPGTRLLVL.

The sample holds a few counts of this clonotype. J is TRBJ2-1 and V is TRBV13; TRBD1 agrees at 8 bases. J gave up 4 bases and V 5 bases, and 10 bases lay outside the gene matches. The CDR3 consists of 16 residues. From germline, CDR1 is PRHDT and CDR2 FYEKMQ (reference sequence). The DNA of the CDR3 is TGTGCCAGCAGCGATGGGCATGGGACAGGATACAATGAGCAGTTCTTC. Its translation: CASSDGHGTGYNEQFF.

The chain couples TRBV19 to TRBJ2-1; TRBD2 is a possible D gene (6 bases). The V gene lost 6 bases and the J gene lost 5 bases, with 17 bases spanning the gap. CDR3 length equals 15 residues. Germline assignment: CDR1 LNHDA and CDR2 SQIVND (reference sequence). The CDR3 region has the DNA TGTGCCAGTAGCTGGACCCAGCGGGCACACAATGAGCAGTTCTTC. It specifies CASSWTQRAHNEQFF.

At least ten counts were recorded for this clonotype. The J gene is TRBJ1-1, the V gene TRBV7-8; D is undetermined. There are 17 residues in the CDR3. CDR1 is SGHVS and CDR2 is FQNEAQ in the germline V gene. V gave up 2 bases and J gave up 1 base, with 17 bases separating them. CDR3 DNA sequence: TGTGCCAGCAGCTTACGTTCGGGTGACGGGCCGAACACTGAAGCTTTCTTT. Residues: CASSLRSGDGPNTEAFF.

The rearrangement uses TRBV6-2 or TRBV6-3 and TRBJ2-1; no clear D gene. CDR1 MNHEY and CDR2 SVGEGT come from the germline V gene. This CDR3 contains 11 residues. V was trimmed by 3 bases and J by 9 bases, leaving 6 bases between them. In DNA form, the CDR3 reads TGTGCCAGCAGTTATGATTCTGAGCAGTTCTTC. It is translated as CASSYDSEQFF.

V and J are TRBV9 and TRBJ2-1; D not certain. Germline assignment: CDR1 SGDLS and CDR2 YYNGEE. V lost 7 bases, J lost 8 bases, and 13 bases lay in between. The CDR3 runs 12 residues. The CDR3 is CASSEASDEQFF. CDR3 bases: TGTGCCAGCTCCGAGGCCTCTGATGAGCAGTTCTTC.

This sequence joins TRBV6-2 or TRBV6-3 and TRBJ2-1, with TRBD2 matching 8 bases. CDR1 and CDR2 (germline): MNHEY, SVGEGT. The CDR3 totals 15 residues. Unmatched junction bases numbered 15, after V lost 9 bases and J lost 8 bases. The chain's CDR3 is CASPRPGLAGYEQFF. The DNA for the CDR3 is TGTGCCAGTCCCCGCCCCGGACTAGCTGGGTATGAGCAGTTCTTC.

This clonotype was counted a few times. The J gene is TRBJ1-5, the V gene TRBV28; tentatively, D is TRBD1 (5 bases). The CDR3 loop spans 14 amino acids. V lost 7 bases to trimming and J lost 5 bases, with 15 bases between them. CDR1 and CDR2 (germline): MDHEN, SYDVKM. CDR3 loop: CASIKTEKDQPQHF. CDR3 sequence (DNA): TGTGCCAGCATCAAGACAGAGAAAGATCAGCCCCAGCATTTT.

This clonotype appeared many times. CDR3: CASSARTLRQYF. DNA of the CDR3: TGTGCCAGCAGCGCCCGGACTCTACGGCAGTACTTC. The gene calls are TRBV6-2 or TRBV6-3 and TRBJ2-7; D is perhaps TRBD2 (5 bases). V lost 6 bases and J lost 9, with 15 bases in between. This CDR3 region has 12 residues. CDR1 MNHEY and CDR2 SVGEGT come from the germline V gene.

This clonotype was detected ten times or more. V usage is TRBV6-2 or TRBV6-3 and J usage is TRBJ2-6; D gene unclear. V lost 0 bases, J lost 0 bases, and 6 bases lay in between. The germline V gene has CDR1 MNHEY and CDR2 SVGEGT. The CDR3 contains 16 residues. The CDR3 sequence is CASSYSRVSGANVLTF. CDR3 sequence (DNA): TGTGCCAGCAGTTACTCTCGGGTCTCTGGGGCCAACGTCCTGACTTTC.

This clonotype has a count of ten or more. The rearrangement joins TRBV28 to TRBJ2-3; possible D gene TRBD1, 5 bases. Trimming stripped 7 bases from V and 2 bases from J, with 13 bases between. The CDR3 runs to 14 residues. Looked up from germline, CDR1 is MDHEN and CDR2 is SYDVKM. The CDR3 DNA is TGTGCCAGCACCACGACAGTTCCCACAGATACGCAGTATTTT. This sequence encodes CASTTTVPTDTQYF. Supplemented by reference TRBV28 and TRBJ2-3, the full variable domain reads DVKVTQSSRYLVKRTGEKVFLECVQDMDHENMFWYRQDPGLGLRLIYFSYDVKMKEKGDIPEGYSVSREKKERFSLILESASTNQTSMYLCASTTTVPTDTQYFGPGTRLTVL.

The chain has TRBV5-4 and TRBJ2-1; D possibly corresponds to TRBD2 (5 bases). Trimming left V 4 bases short and J 8 bases short, with 13 bases between. CDR3 size: 13 residues. The germline gives CDR1 SGHNT, CDR2 YYREEE (reference sequence). The CDR3 region has the DNA TGTGCCAGCAGCCATTCTAGCATCGATGAGCAGTTCTTC. Translation gives CASSHSSIDEQFF. Together with reference TRBV5-4 and TRBJ2-1, the CDR3 gives the full variable domain: ETGVTQSPTHLIKTRGQQVTLRCSSQSGHNTVSWYQQALGQGPQFIFQYYREEENGRGNFPPRFSGLQFPNYSSELNVNALELDDSALYLCASSHSSIDEQFFGPGTRLTVL.

This clonotype has at least ten counts. This CDR3 reads CATLLATDSYEQYF. CDR3 sequence (DNA): TGTGCCACCTTGCTTGCTACAGATTCCTACGAGCAGTACTTC. V and J are TRBV10-3 and TRBJ2-7; D remains ambiguous. This CDR3 is 14 amino acids long. Trimming removed 10 bases at V and 1 base at J, with 17 bases between. Germline CDR1 is ENHRY and CDR2 is SYGVKD.